The 24 T cell receptor beta chains below were found in one sample sequenced in a study of blood T cell repertoires in COVID-19. Assay: immunoSEQ multiplex PCR; the TCRdb copy retains only in-frame clones and omits some. The sample yields some 300,000 clones, 75% to 90% seen once. Sequencing used PBMCs or T cells enriched from blood (not recorded which). These receptor sequences come from a middle-aged woman who had recovered from COVID-19.

CDR3 DNA sequence: TGTGCCACCAGCAGTTTCAACGGGAGAGGTCCAGATACGCAGTATTTT. This sequence encodes CATSSFNGRGPDTQYF. The V call is TRBV15, the J call TRBJ2-3; TRBD2 might be the D (6 bases). V was trimmed by 3 bases and J by 4 bases, leaving 17 bases between them. CDR3 length: 16 residues. CDR1 and CDR2 from the germline V gene are LNHNV and YYDKDF (reference sequence). Full variable domain (missing parts from reference TRBV15 and TRBJ2-3): DAMVIQNPRYQVTQFGKPVTLSCSQTLNHNVMYWYQQKSSQAPKLLFHYYDKDFNNEADTPDNFQSRRPNTSFCFLDIRSPGLGDTAMYLCATSSFNGRGPDTQYFGPGTRLTVL.

The CDR3 DNA is TGCGCCAGCAGCTGGACTAGCGGAAGCTCCTACAATGAGCAGTTCTTC. It encodes CASSWTSGSSYNEQFF. The rearrangement uses TRBV5-1 and TRBJ2-1, with TRBD2 matching over 10 bases. In germline, CDR1 is SGHRS, CDR2 YFSETQ. The CDR3 covers 16 residues. The V gene end was trimmed by 3 bases and the J gene end by 0 bases; junction bases not matched to a gene: 3. Complete variable domain (other parts from reference TRBV5-1 and TRBJ2-1): KAGVTQTPRYLIKTRGQQVTLSCSPISGHRSVSWYQQTPGQGLQFLFEYFSETQRNKGNFPGRFSGRQFSNSRSEMNVSTLELGDSALYLCASSWTSGSSYNEQFFGPGTRLTVL.

The chain combines TRBV25-1 with TRBJ1-6, with TRBD1 as a possible D gene (6 bases). The CDR3 loop spans 15 amino acids. Germline V gives CDR1 MGHDK, CDR2 SYGVNS. V lost 3 bases to trimming and J lost 6 bases, with 12 bases between them. This CDR3 reads CASSEGGLGNSPLHF. CDR3 DNA sequence: TGTGCCAGCAGTGAGGGGGGGCTTGGTAATTCACCCCTCCACTTT.

Points on this clone: Other DNA variants within this sample encode the same CDR3. V and J are TRBV5-4 and TRBJ1-1; D remains unclear. The CDR3 is 13 amino acids. Germline CDR1 is SGHNT and CDR2 is YYREEE (reference sequence). V gave up 0 bases and J gave up 1 base, with 4 bases separating them. DNA for the CDR3: TGTGCCAGCAGCTTGGCAGGGAACACTGAAGCTTTCTTT. Translated: CASSLAGNTEAFF.

The genes are TRBV9 and TRBJ2-1, with 7 positions matching TRBD2. Germline-derived CDR1 and CDR2 are SGDLS and YYNGEE. The CDR3 spans 15 residues. V was clipped by 0 bases and J by 5 bases; unmatched bases: 5. Here the CDR3 reads CASSVVASGNNEQFF. As DNA, the CDR3 is TGTGCCAGCAGCGTAGTAGCTAGCGGCAACAATGAGCAGTTCTTC.

The V gene is TRBV5-1, the J gene TRBJ2-7; the match to TRBD1 covers 8 bases. V shed 5 bases, J shed 3 bases, and the junction held 10 bases outside the gene matches. CDR3 size: 15 residues. Germline values: CDR1 SGHRS, CDR2 YFSETQ. Written as DNA, the CDR3 is TGCGCCAGCAGACCCGGACAGGGAACTATCTACGAGCAGTACTTC. This sequence encodes CASRPGQGTIYEQYF.

The chain uses TRBV20-1 and TRBJ1-1; D call uncertain. Per germline, CDR1 DFQATT and CDR2 SNEGSKA (reference sequence). CDR3 length: 11 amino acids. V dropped 5 bases and J dropped 8 bases, with 12 bases sitting between them. The CDR3 region has the DNA TGCAGTGCTTCGACGGGTCTGGAAGCTTTCTTT. Protein: CSASTGLEAFF.

V gene TRBV4-1 combines with J gene TRBJ1-5; D perhaps matches TRBD1 (5 bases). Looked up from germline, CDR1 is MGHRA and CDR2 is YSYEKL. CDR3 length equals 19 residues. V gave up 1 base and J gave up 2 bases, with 21 bases separating them. The CDR3 DNA follows: TGCGCCAGCAGCCAAGGAGATATTAAGGGGTCGTACGGCAATCAGCCCCAGCATTTT. Its translation: CASSQGDIKGSYGNQPQHF.

Judged by abundance, this clone is medium-sized. The chain has TRBV11-2 and TRBJ1-2; weak D call: TRBD1 (5 bases). The CDR3 is 13 amino acids. The germline V and J ends were trimmed by 3 bases and 9 bases, with 14 bases remaining between them. Germline CDR1 SGHAT, CDR2 FQNNGV. CDR3 bases: TGTGCCAGCAGCTTTGATCAGGGTATTAGCTACACCTTC. It translates to CASSFDQGISYTF.

The chain has TRBV30 and TRBJ1-5, with 7 bases that match TRBD1. Germline V gene lookup returns CDR1 GTSNPN and CDR2 SVGIG (reference sequence). The V gene end was trimmed by 4 bases and the J gene end by 1 base; junction bases not matched to a gene: 1. This CDR3 spans 13 amino acids. Here the CDR3 DNA reads TGTGCCTGGACAGGGGGAAGCAATCAGCCCCAGCATTTT. Residues: CAWTGGSNQPQHF.

This clone was counted between two and nine times. At one boundary the junction diverges from the germline segment, which might be a read error. This chain connects TRBV5-8 to TRBJ2-1; no clear D gene. There are 12 residues in the CDR3. Germline V gene data show CDR1 as SGHTS and CDR2 as YDEGEE. CDR3 amino acids: CASSPSRKDGLF. Written as DNA, the CDR3 is TGTGCCAGCAGCCCCTCCCGAAAGGATGGGCTCTTC. Full variable domain (missing parts from reference TRBV5-8 and TRBJ2-1): EAGVTQSPTHLIKTRGQQATLRCSPISGHTSVYWYQQALGLGLQFLLWYDEGEERNRGNFPPRFSGRQFPNYSSELNVNALELEDSALYLCASSPSRKDGLFGPGTRLTVL.

Notes on this clone: Its ends do not fully match the called genes, so a read error is possible. The V and J genes are TRBV7-7 and TRBJ2-7, with TRBD2 matching 9 bases. This CDR3 has 15 residues. Germline lookup yields CDR1 SSHAT and CDR2 FNYEAQ (reference sequence). The chain's CDR3 is CASSSGVAGVDEQYF. CDR3 DNA: TGTGCTAGCAGCTCGGGGGTAGCGGGAGTAGACGAGCAGTACTTC.

This chain links TRBV19 with TRBJ2-5, with a weak D call TRBD1 (5 bases). CDR3 size: 14 residues. The germline V and J ends were trimmed by 2 bases and 5 bases, with 12 bases remaining between them. CDR1 is LNHDA and CDR2 is SQIVND in the germline V gene (reference sequence). The CDR3 sequence is CASSISGLQETQYF. CDR3 DNA: TGTGCCAGTAGTATATCAGGGCTACAGGAGACCCAGTACTTC.

The V and J genes are TRBV4-1 and TRBJ2-2; D is possibly TRBD1 (6 bases). This CDR3 region has 16 residues. Germline V gives CDR1 MGHRA, CDR2 YSYEKL. Trimming took 7 bases from V and 0 from J, leaving 15 bases between them. For the CDR3, the DNA is TGCGCCAGCACTCGGACAGCGATTACGAACACCGGGGAGCTGTTTTTT. Translated, it gives CASTRTAITNTGELFF.

This rearrangement joins TRBV18 to TRBJ2-7; no reliable D call. CDR3 length: 14 amino acids. Germline V gene lookup returns CDR1 KGHSH and CDR2 LQKENI. V lost 3 bases, J lost 3 bases, and 12 bases lay in between. The CDR3 nucleotides are TGTGCCAGCTCACCCCAGAAGGAGAACTACGAGCAGTACTTC. This codes for CASSPQKENYEQYF. Full variable domain (outside the CDR3, taken from reference TRBV18 and TRBJ2-7): NAGVMQNPRHLVRRRGQEARLRCSPMKGHSHVYWYRQLPEEGLKFMVYLQKENIIDESGMPKERFSAEFPKEGPSILRIQQVVRGDSAAYFCASSPQKENYEQYFGPGTRLTVT.

DNA of the CDR3: TGTGCCAGCTCACCAGGAGGGGACGGGCGAAATTCACCCCTCCACTTT. Protein product: CASSPGGDGRNSPLHF. The chain carries TRBV18 and TRBJ1-6; possible D gene TRBD1, 5 bases. Germline V gene lookup returns CDR1 KGHSH and CDR2 LQKENI. V lost 2 bases to trimming and J lost 7 bases, with 15 bases between them. This CDR3 contains 16 residues.

This clone was observed once. The rearrangement links TRBV15 to TRBJ1-2, with 9 bases lining up with TRBD1. Germline-derived CDR1 and CDR2 are LNHNV and YYDKDF (reference sequence). This CDR3 contains 16 residues. V lost 5 bases to trimming and J lost 3 bases; unmatched junction nucleotides: 10. The CDR3 here is CATSPGDRVGHYGYTF. Here the CDR3 DNA reads TGTGCCACCAGCCCAGGGGACAGGGTAGGACACTATGGCTACACCTTC.

The chain carries TRBV5-1 and TRBJ1-2, with D unclear. Germline lookup yields CDR1 SGHRS and CDR2 YFSETQ. Trimming removed 7 bases at V and 1 base at J, with 14 bases between. This CDR3 comprises 14 residues. This CDR3 is CASGEGRLNYGYTF. The CDR3 DNA reads as TGCGCCAGCGGGGAGGGTCGGCTTAACTATGGCTACACCTTC. Using reference TRBV5-1 and TRBJ1-2 for the parts outside the CDR3, the full variable domain is KAGVTQTPRYLIKTRGQQVTLSCSPISGHRSVSWYQQTPGQGLQFLFEYFSETQRNKGNFPGRFSGRQFSNSRSEMNVSTLELGDSALYLCASGEGRLNYGYTFGSGTRLTVV.

V is TRBV19 and J is TRBJ2-2; 8 nucleotides match TRBD2. CDR1 and CDR2 (germline): LNHDA, SQIVND (reference sequence). The CDR3 covers 19 residues. Losses at the gene ends were 6 bases for V and 1 base for J; bases not matched to a gene: 16. CDR3 nucleotide sequence: TGTGCCAGTAGAGCCCCCCGACGCGGGGCGGGAGGGAACACCGGGGAGCTGTTTTTT. Translation gives CASRAPRRGAGGNTGELFF.

In its sample, this clone was seen once. The V and J genes are TRBV5-1 and TRBJ1-3; D unresolved. The germline gives CDR1 SGHRS, CDR2 YFSETQ. The CDR3 is 14 residues long. The V end was cut by 0 bases, the J end by 8 bases, with 12 bases between. The CDR3 sequence is CASSLGGEHDTIYF. Here the CDR3 DNA reads TGCGCCAGCAGCTTGGGCGGGGAACACGACACCATATATTTT.

The rearrangement links TRBV3-1 (or the pseudogene TRBV3-2) to TRBJ1-2; 7 nucleotides agree with TRBD1. This CDR3 is 15 amino acids long. Germline V CDR1 and CDR2: LGHDT, YNNKEL (reference sequence). J gave up 1 base and V 3 bases, and 5 bases lay outside the gene matches. The CDR3 DNA follows: TGTGCCAGCAGCCATTCTGGACAGGTTAACTATGGCTACACCTTC. Translation: CASSHSGQVNYGYTF.

This chain links TRBV30 with TRBJ1-2; D unresolved. Per germline, CDR1 GTSNPN and CDR2 SVGIG (reference sequence). The V end was cut by 0 bases, the J end by 6 bases, with 11 bases between. The CDR3 contains 13 residues. Here the CDR3 DNA reads TGTGCCTGGAGTGTTGGTGTGGGAGATGGCTACACCTTC. Translation gives CAWSVGVGDGYTF.

The chain links TRBV27 to TRBJ1-3; no clear D. V lost 0 bases, J lost 0 bases, and 6 bases lay in between. The CDR3 length is 15 residues. Germline V CDR1 and CDR2: MNHEY, SMNVEV (reference sequence). CDR3 sequence reads: CASSLSGSSGNTIYF. The CDR3 DNA sequence: TGTGCCAGCAGTTTATCGGGGAGCTCTGGAAACACCATATATTTT.

V usage is TRBV4-3 and J usage is TRBJ1-6, with D hard to call. V shed 3 bases and J shed 6 bases, with 12 bases lying between them. The CDR3 length is 15 residues. CDR1 is LGHNA, CDR2 YSLEER, per germline. The CDR3 loop reads CASSQRVGTNSPLHF. CDR3 nucleotides: TGCGCCAGCAGCCAGAGGGTAGGCACTAATTCACCCCTCCACTTT.